The clone carrying this T cell receptor beta chain has at least ten counts. Germline V gene sequence: CDR1 MNHEY, CDR2 SVGAGI. V dropped 10 bases and J dropped 5; count of bases not matched to a gene: 10. The CDR3 sequence is 14 residues long. The entry originates in a study of T-cell reconstitution after alpha-beta-depleted transplantation in children. Unique molecular identifiers were incorporated when the TCRbeta library was constructed. TCRdb itself ran the PCR reads through MiXCR, one entry per CDR3 protein. The data contain 300,000 to 400,000 distinct CDR3 sequences, about 14% of them singletons.

The chain links TRBV6-5 to TRBJ1-5, with 8 bases identical to TRBD1. This receptor was taken from a human donor who donated a stem cell graft to a child with Fanconi anemia. This specimen consisted of PBMCs, obtained from the stem cell graft. The CDR3 sequence: CATETGELDQPQHF. Written as DNA, the CDR3 is TGTGCCACCGAGACAGGGGAATTGGATCAGCCCCAGCATTTT.